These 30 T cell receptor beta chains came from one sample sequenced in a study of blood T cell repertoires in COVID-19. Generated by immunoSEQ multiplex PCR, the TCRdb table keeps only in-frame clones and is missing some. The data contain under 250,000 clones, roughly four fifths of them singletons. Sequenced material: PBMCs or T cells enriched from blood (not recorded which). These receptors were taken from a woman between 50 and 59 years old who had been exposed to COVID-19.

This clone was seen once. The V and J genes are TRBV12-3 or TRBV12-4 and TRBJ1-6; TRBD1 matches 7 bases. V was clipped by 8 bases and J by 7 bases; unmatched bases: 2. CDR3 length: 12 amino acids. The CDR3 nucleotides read TGTGCCAGCCGACAGGGCAATTCACCCCTCCACTTT. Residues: CASRQGNSPLHF.

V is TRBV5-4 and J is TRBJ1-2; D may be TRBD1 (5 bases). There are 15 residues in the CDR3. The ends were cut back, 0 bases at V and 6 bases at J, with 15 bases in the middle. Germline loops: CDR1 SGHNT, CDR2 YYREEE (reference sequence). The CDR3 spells CASSLEQGSTHGYTF. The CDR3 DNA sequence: TGTGCCAGCAGCTTGGAGCAGGGCAGTACCCATGGCTACACCTTC.

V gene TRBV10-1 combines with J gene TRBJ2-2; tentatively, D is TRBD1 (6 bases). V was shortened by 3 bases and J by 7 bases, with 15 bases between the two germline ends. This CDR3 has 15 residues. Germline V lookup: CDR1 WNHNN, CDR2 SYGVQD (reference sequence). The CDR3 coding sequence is TGCGCCAGCAGTGAACAAATAACAGGGATCGGGGAGCTGTTTTTT. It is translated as CASSEQITGIGELFF.

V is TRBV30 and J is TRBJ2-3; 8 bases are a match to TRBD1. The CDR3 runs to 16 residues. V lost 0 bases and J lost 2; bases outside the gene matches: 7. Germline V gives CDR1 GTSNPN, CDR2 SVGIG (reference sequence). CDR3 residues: CAWSVRAGGITDTQYF. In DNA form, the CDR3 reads TGTGCCTGGAGTGTAAGGGCAGGGGGCATCACAGATACGCAGTATTTT. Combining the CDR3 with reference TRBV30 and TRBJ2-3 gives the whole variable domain SQTIHQWPATLVQPVGSPLSLECTVEGTSNPNLYWYRQAAGRGLQLLFYSVGIGQISSEVPQNLSASRPQDRQFILSSKKLLLSDSGFYLCAWSVRAGGITDTQYFGPGTRLTVL.

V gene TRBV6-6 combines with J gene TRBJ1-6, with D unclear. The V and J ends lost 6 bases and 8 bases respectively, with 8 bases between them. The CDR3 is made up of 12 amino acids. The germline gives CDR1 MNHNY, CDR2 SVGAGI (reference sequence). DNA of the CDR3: TGTGCCAGCAGGGATGGAGATTCACCCCTCCACTTT. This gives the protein CASRDGDSPLHF.

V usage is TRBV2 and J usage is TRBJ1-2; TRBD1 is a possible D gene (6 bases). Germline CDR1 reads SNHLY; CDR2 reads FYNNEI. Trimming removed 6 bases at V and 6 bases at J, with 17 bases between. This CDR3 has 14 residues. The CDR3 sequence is CASRGRGALDGYTF. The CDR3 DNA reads TGTGCCAGCAGGGGTCGGGGGGCGTTAGATGGCTACACCTTC.

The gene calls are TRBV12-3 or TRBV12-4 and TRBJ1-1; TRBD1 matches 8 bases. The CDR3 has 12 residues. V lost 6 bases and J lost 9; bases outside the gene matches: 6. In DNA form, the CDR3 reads TGTGCCAGCAGCCCCGGGACAGGAAAAGCTTTCTTT. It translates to CASSPGTGKAFF.

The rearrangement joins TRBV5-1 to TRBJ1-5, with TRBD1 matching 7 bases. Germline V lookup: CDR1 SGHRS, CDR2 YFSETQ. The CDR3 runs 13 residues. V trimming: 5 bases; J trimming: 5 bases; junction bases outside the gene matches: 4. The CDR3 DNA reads TGCGCCAGCAGACAGGGGAGCGATCAGCCCCAGCATTTT. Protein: CASRQGSDQPQHF. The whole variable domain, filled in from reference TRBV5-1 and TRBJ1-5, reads KAGVTQTPRYLIKTRGQQVTLSCSPISGHRSVSWYQQTPGQGLQFLFEYFSETQRNKGNFPGRFSGRQFSNSRSEMNVSTLELGDSALYLCASRQGSDQPQHFGDGTRLSIL.

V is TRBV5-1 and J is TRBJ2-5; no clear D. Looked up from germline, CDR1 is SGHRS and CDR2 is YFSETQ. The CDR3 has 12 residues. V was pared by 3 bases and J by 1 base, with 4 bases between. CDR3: CASSSGQETQYF. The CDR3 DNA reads TGCGCCAGCAGCTCCGGCCAAGAGACCCAGTACTTC. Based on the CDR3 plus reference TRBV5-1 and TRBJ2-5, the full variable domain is KAGVTQTPRYLIKTRGQQVTLSCSPISGHRSVSWYQQTPGQGLQFLFEYFSETQRNKGNFPGRFSGRQFSNSRSEMNVSTLELGDSALYLCASSSGQETQYFGPGTRLLVL.

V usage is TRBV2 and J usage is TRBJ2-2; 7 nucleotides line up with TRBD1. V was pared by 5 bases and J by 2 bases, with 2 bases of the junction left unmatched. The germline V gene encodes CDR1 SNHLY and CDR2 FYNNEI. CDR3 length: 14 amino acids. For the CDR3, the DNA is TGTGCCAGCAGTCGACAGGGTAACACCGGGGAGCTGTTTTTT. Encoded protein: CASSRQGNTGELFF.

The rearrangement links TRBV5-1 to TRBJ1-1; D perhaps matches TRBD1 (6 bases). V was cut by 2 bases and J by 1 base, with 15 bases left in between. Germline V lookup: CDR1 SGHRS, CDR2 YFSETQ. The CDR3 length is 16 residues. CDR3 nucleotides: TGCGCCAGCAGCTTAGCCCACAGGGCCCAGAACACTGAAGCTTTCTTT. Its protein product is CASSLAHRAQNTEAFF.

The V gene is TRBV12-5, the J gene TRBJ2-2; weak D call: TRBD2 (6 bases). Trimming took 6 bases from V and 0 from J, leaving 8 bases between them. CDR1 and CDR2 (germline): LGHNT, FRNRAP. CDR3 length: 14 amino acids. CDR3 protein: CASGTRSNTGELFF. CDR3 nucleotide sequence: TGTGCTAGTGGGACTAGATCGAACACCGGGGAGCTGTTTTTT.

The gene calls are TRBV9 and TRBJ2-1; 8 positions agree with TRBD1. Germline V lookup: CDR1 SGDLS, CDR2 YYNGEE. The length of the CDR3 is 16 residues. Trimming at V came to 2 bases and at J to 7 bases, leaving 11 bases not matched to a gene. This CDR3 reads CASSVYRGSPWNEQFF. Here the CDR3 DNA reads TGTGCCAGCAGCGTCTACAGGGGGTCCCCGTGGAATGAGCAGTTCTTC.

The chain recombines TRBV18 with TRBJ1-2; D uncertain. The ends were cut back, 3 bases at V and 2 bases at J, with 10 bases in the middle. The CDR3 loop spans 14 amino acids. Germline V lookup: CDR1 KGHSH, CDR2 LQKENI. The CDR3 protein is CASSPRPANYGYTF. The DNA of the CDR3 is TGTGCCAGCTCACCTCGTCCTGCGAACTATGGCTACACCTTC. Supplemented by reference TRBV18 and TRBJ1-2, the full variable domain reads NAGVMQNPRHLVRRRGQEARLRCSPMKGHSHVYWYRQLPEEGLKFMVYLQKENIIDESGMPKERFSAEFPKEGPSILRIQQVVRGDSAAYFCASSPRPANYGYTFGSGTRLTVV.

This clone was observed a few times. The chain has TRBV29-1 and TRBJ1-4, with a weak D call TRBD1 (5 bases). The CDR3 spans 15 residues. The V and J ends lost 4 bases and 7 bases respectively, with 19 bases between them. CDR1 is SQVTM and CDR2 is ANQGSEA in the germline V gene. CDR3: CSVAGGRTLSEKLFF. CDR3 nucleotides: TGCAGCGTTGCCGGGGGACGGACCTTGAGTGAAAAACTGTTTTTT.

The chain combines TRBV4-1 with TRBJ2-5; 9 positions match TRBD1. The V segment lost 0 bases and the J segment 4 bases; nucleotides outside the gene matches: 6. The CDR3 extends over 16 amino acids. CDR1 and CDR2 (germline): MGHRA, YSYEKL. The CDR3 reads CASSQDYRTGAETQYF. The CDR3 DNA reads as TGCGCCAGCAGCCAAGATTACCGGACAGGGGCAGAGACCCAGTACTTC.

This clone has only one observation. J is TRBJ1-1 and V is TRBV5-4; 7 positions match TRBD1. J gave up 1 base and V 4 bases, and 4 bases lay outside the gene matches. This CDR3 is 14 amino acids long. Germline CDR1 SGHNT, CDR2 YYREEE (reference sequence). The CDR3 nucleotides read TGTGCCAGCAGCGTGGGGACAGCGAACACTGAAGCTTTCTTT. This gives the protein CASSVGTANTEAFF.

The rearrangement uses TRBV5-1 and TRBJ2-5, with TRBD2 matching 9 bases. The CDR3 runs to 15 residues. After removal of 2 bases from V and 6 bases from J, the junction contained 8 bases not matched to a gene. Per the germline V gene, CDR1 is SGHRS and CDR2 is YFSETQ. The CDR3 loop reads CASSLGSGGRQTQYF. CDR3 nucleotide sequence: TGCGCCAGCAGCTTAGGGAGCGGGGGGCGGCAGACCCAGTACTTC.

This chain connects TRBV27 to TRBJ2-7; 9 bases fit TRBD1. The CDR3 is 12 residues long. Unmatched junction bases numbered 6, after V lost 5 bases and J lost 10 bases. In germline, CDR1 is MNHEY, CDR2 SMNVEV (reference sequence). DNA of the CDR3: TGTGCCAGCAGTCTCGGGACAGGGATACAGTACTTC. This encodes CASSLGTGIQYF.

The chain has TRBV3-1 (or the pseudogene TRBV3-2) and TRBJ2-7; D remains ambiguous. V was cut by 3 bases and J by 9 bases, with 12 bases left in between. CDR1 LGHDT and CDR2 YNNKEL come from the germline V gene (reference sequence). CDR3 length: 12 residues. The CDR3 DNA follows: TGTGCCAGCAGCCAGAGTCCCTTGAGGCAGTACTTC. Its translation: CASSQSPLRQYF.

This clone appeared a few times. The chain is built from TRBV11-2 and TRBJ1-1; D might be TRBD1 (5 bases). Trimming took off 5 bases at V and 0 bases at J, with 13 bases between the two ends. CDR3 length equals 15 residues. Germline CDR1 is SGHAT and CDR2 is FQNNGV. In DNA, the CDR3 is TGTGCCAGCAGCCCTTATCAGGGCTTGAACACTGAAGCTTTCTTT. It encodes CASSPYQGLNTEAFF. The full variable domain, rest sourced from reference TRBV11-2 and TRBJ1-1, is EAGVAQSPRYKIIEKRQSVAFWCNPISGHATLYWYQQILGQGPKLLIQFQNNGVVDDSQLPKDRFSAERLKGVDSTLKIQPAKLEDSAVYLCASSPYQGLNTEAFFGQGTRLTVV.

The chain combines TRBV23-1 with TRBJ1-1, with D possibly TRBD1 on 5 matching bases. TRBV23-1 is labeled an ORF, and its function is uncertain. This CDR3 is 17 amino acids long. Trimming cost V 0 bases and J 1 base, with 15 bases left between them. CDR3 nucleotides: TGCGCCAGCAGTCAATCGGCAGGCCGGGGGAGGAACACTGAAGCTTTCTTT. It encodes CASSQSAGRGRNTEAFF.

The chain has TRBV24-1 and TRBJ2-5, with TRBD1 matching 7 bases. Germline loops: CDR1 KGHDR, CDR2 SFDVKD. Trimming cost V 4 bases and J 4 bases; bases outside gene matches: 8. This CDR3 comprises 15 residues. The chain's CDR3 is CATSEPDRVGETQYF. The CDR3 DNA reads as TGTGCCACCAGTGAACCCGACAGGGTGGGAGAGACCCAGTACTTC.

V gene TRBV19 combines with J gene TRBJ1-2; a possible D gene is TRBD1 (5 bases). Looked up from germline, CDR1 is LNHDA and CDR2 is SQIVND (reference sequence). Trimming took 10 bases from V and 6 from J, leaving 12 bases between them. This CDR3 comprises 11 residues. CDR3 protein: CAIRAGDGYTF. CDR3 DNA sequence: TGTGCCATCCGGGCGGGGGATGGCTACACCTTC.

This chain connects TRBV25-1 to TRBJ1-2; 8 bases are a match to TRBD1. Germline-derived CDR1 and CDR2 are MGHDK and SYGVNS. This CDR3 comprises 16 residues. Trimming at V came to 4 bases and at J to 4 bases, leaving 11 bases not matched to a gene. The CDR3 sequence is CASSGQGARGSYGYTF. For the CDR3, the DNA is TGTGCCAGCAGTGGGCAGGGGGCGCGGGGTAGCTATGGCTACACCTTC.

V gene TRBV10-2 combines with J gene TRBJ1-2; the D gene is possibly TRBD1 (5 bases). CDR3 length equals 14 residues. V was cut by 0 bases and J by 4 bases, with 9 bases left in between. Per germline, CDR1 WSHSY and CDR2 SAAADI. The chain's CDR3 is CASSESTGRYGYTF. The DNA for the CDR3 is TGCGCCAGCAGTGAGTCAACAGGACGCTATGGCTACACCTTC.

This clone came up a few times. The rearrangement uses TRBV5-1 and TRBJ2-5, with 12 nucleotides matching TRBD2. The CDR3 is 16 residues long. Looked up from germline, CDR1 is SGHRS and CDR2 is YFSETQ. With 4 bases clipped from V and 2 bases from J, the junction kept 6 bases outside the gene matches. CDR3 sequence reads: CASSTGTSGPQETQYF. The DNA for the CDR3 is TGCGCCAGCAGCACCGGGACTAGCGGGCCACAAGAGACCCAGTACTTC.

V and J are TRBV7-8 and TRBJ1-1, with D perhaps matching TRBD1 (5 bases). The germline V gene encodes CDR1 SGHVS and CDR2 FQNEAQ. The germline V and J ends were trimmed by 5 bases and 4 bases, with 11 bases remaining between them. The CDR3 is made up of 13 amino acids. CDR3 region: CASSIRGPTEAFF. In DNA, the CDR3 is TGTGCCAGCAGCATTAGGGGTCCCACTGAAGCTTTCTTT.

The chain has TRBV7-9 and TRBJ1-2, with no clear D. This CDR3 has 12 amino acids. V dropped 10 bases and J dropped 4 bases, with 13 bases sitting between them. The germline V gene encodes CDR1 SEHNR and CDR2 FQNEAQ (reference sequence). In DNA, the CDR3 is TGTGCCACCACTACTTTGCCCTATGGCTACACCTTC. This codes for CATTTLPYGYTF.

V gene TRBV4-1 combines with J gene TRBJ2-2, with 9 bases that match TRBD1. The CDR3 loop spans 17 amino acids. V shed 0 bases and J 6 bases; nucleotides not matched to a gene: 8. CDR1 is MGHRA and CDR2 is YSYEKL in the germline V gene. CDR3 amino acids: CASSQDFRDRVPGELFF. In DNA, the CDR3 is TGCGCCAGCAGCCAAGACTTCCGGGACAGGGTGCCCGGGGAGCTGTTTTTT.